Following are 13 T cell receptor beta chains from one sample sequenced in a study of siplizumab effects on memory and regulatory T cells. Sequencing was performed with immunoSEQ multiplex PCR; in TCRdb, only in-frame clones are kept and a portion is missing. The data hold about 87,000 clones, with 85% to 95% observed a single time. Sequences were obtained from non-Treg CD4+ T cells sorted from blood. These receptors came from a human donor in good health.

The rearrangement links TRBV5-1 to TRBJ2-5, with 7 bases matching TRBD2. The CDR3 sequence is 16 residues long. V was pared by 1 base and J by 4 bases, with 10 bases of the junction left unmatched. Germline CDR1 and CDR2: SGHRS and YFSETQ. The CDR3 protein is CASSLRIEASGETQYF. The CDR3 bases are TGCGCCAGCAGCTTGAGAATAGAGGCTAGCGGAGAGACCCAGTACTTC.

The rearrangement joins TRBV7-8 to TRBJ2-3; D might be TRBD2 (5 bases). V lost 0 bases, J lost 9 bases, and 7 bases lay in between. Germline assignment: CDR1 SGHVS and CDR2 FQNEAQ. This CDR3 region has 12 residues. CDR3 sequence: CASSLAGGTQYF. CDR3 DNA sequence: TGTGCCAGCAGCTTAGCCGGAGGCACGCAGTATTTT.

The V gene is TRBV6-1, the J gene TRBJ1-3, with 7 bases lining up with TRBD1. The CDR3 is 15 amino acids. CDR1 MNHNS and CDR2 SASEGT come from the germline V gene. J gave up 0 bases and V 4 bases, and 3 bases lay outside the gene matches. Written as DNA, the CDR3 is TGTGCCAGCAGTGCACAGGGGAGCTCTGGAAACACCATATATTTT. As protein: CASSAQGSSGNTIYF.

The chain joins TRBV29-1 to TRBJ2-3; the D is unclear. The CDR3 extends over 15 amino acids. The germline CDR1 and CDR2 sequences are SQVTM and ANQGSEA. Trimming took 0 bases from V and 4 from J, leaving 14 bases between them. The CDR3 sequence is CSVEDLGGRADTQYF. For the CDR3, the DNA is TGCAGCGTTGAAGATTTGGGTGGTCGGGCAGATACGCAGTATTTT.

The chain links TRBV19 to TRBJ2-1, with unresolved D. CDR1 and CDR2 (germline): LNHDA, SQIVND (reference sequence). Trimming shortened V by 4 bases and J by 4 bases, and 5 bases separated the two germline ends. The length of the CDR3 is 12 residues. The CDR3 coding sequence is TGTGCCAGTAGTAGCAGGTACAATGAGCAGTTCTTC. Encoded protein: CASSSRYNEQFF. The variable domain in full, with the rest retrieved from reference TRBV19 and TRBJ2-1, is DGGITQSPKYLFRKEGQNVTLSCEQNLNHDAMYWYRQDPGQGLRLIYYSQIVNDFQKGDIAEGYSVSREKKESFPLTVTSAQKNPTAFYLCASSSRYNEQFFGPGTRLTVL.

The rearrangement links TRBV19 to TRBJ1-1, with D perhaps matching TRBD1 (5 bases). The CDR3 is made up of 16 amino acids. V was shortened by 3 bases and J by 3 bases, with 17 bases between the two germline ends. Germline CDR1 LNHDA, CDR2 SQIVND (reference sequence). This CDR3 reads CASSIPYGGGYTEAFF. The CDR3 DNA sequence: TGTGCCAGTAGTATCCCTTACGGGGGTGGGTACACTGAAGCTTTCTTT.

This clone was picked up one time. V usage is TRBV10-2 and J usage is TRBJ2-2; D is uncertain. The CDR3 loop spans 14 amino acids. The V gene's germline CDR1 is WSHSY and CDR2 SAAADI. Trimming removed 6 bases at V and 1 base at J, with 9 bases between. This chain's CDR3 is CASRSLGNTGELFF. The CDR3 DNA is TGCGCCAGCAGGTCTTTGGGGAACACCGGGGAGCTGTTTTTT.

This rearrangement joins TRBV7-2 to TRBJ1-1; D gene uncertain. The germline gives CDR1 SGHTA, CDR2 FQGNSA. CDR3 length equals 13 residues. V shed 5 bases and J shed 1 base, with 8 bases lying between them. The CDR3 reads CASSLEQNTEAFF. The CDR3 coding sequence is TGTGCCAGCAGCCTTGAACAGAACACTGAAGCTTTCTTT.

A single count supports this clone. The chain carries TRBV6-1 and TRBJ1-3; D is undetermined. Trimming removed 1 base from V and 8 bases from J, with 18 bases in between. This CDR3 contains 16 residues. Per the germline V gene, CDR1 is MNHNS and CDR2 is SASEGT. In nucleotides, the CDR3 is TGTGCCAGCAGTGAAGAATTTGGGTCCGTATCGTACACCATATATTTT. As protein: CASSEEFGSVSYTIYF.

The V call is TRBV9, the J call TRBJ1-2, with 9 bases identical to TRBD1. Trimming at V came to 4 bases and at J to 0 bases, leaving 4 bases not matched to a gene. Germline CDR1 and CDR2: SGDLS and YYNGEE. CDR3 length: 15 residues. The chain's CDR3 is CASSWGQGPNYGYTF. CDR3 sequence (DNA): TGTGCCAGCAGCTGGGGACAGGGACCTAACTATGGCTACACCTTC. The full variable domain, rest sourced from reference TRBV9 and TRBJ1-2, is DSGVTQTPKHLITATGQRVTLRCSPRSGDLSVYWYQQSLDQGLQFLIQYYNGEERAKGNILERFSAQQFPDLHSELNLSSLELGDSALYFCASSWGQGPNYGYTFGSGTRLTVV.

This clone was counted a single time. The chain carries TRBV7-3 and TRBJ1-1, with 11 bases that match TRBD1. This CDR3 spans 17 amino acids. V trimming: 5 bases; J trimming: 0 bases; junction bases outside the gene matches: 8. Germline CDR1 reads SGHTA; CDR2 reads FQGTGA. CDR3 loop: CASSLSGQGAMNTEAFF. CDR3 nucleotide sequence: TGTGCCAGCAGCCTCTCCGGACAGGGGGCGATGAACACTGAAGCTTTCTTT.

J is TRBJ2-1 and V is TRBV19; the D is unclear. V lost 4 bases and J 2 bases, leaving 12 bases between the germline ends. CDR1 LNHDA and CDR2 SQIVND come from the germline V gene (reference sequence). The CDR3 sequence is 15 residues long. For the CDR3, the DNA is TGTGCCAGTAGTAGTCGACAAACTACCTACAATGAGCAGTTCTTC. Amino acids: CASSSRQTTYNEQFF. Based on the CDR3 plus reference TRBV19 and TRBJ2-1, the full variable domain is DGGITQSPKYLFRKEGQNVTLSCEQNLNHDAMYWYRQDPGQGLRLIYYSQIVNDFQKGDIAEGYSVSREKKESFPLTVTSAQKNPTAFYLCASSSRQTTYNEQFFGPGTRLTVL.

The CDR3 DNA sequence: TGTGCCAGCAGTTTCGGGCAAAGCACAGATACGCAGTATTTT. Amino acid sequence: CASSFGQSTDTQYF. The gene calls are TRBV6-6 and TRBJ2-3; D remains ambiguous. Trimming removed 4 bases from V and 0 bases from J, with 8 bases in between. Germline-derived CDR1 and CDR2 are MNHNY and SVGAGI (reference sequence). CDR3 length: 14 amino acids.